This T cell receptor beta chain was sequenced in a study of blood T cell repertoires in COVID-19. The data were produced by immunoSEQ multiplex PCR, yet TCRdb's version contains in-frame clones alone and is incomplete. The table has fewer than 250,000 clones, 86% seen once. The CDR3 contains 13 residues. Germline V gene sequence: CDR1 MRHNA, CDR2 SNTAGT. V was pared by 8 bases and J by 3 bases, with 6 bases of the junction left unmatched. This clone has a handful of counts. The receptor was isolated from a man aged 45-65 years with COVID-19, enrolled during active disease. Sequenced sample: peripheral blood. The chain combines TRBV6-4 with TRBJ1-1; 7 bases agree with TRBD1. The CDR3 is CASAGTADTEAFF. The CDR3 DNA follows: TGTGCCAGCGCCGGGACAGCAGACACTGAAGCTTTCTTT.